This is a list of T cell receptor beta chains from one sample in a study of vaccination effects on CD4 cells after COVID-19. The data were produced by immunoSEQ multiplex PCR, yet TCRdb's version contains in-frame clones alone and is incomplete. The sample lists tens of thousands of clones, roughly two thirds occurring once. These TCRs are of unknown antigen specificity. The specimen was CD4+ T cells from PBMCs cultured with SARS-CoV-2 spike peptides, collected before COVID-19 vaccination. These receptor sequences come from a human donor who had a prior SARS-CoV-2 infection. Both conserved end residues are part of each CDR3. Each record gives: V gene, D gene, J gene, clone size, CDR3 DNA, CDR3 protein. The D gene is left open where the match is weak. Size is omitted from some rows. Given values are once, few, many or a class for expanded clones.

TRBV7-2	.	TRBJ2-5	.	TGTGCCAGCAGCTTAAACAGCCAAGAGACCCAGTACTTC	CASSLNSQETQYF
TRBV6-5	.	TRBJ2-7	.	TGTGCCAGCACACGACAGGCCGACTCCTACGAGCAGTACTTC	CASTRQADSYEQYF
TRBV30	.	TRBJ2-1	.	TGTGCCTGGAGTGTAATTGGGGAGCAGTTCTTC	CAWSVIGEQFF
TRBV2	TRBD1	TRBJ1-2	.	TGTGCCAGCAGTGTAGGACCGGGACAGGGTTTCTATGGCTACACCTTC	CASSVGPGQGFYGYTF
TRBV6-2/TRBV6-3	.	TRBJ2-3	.	TGTGCCAGCAGTTACTCCCGACGTGGCGGGTTTCCCACAGATACGCAGTATTTT	CASSYSRRGGFPTDTQYF
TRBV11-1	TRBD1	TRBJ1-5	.	TGTGCCAGCAGCCCCGGGACAGGGGATAGCCAGCCCCAGCATTTT	CASSPGTGDSQPQHF
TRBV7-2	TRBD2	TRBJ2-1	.	TGTGCCAGCAGCTCCGGGACTAGCGGAGCTAGCTCCTACAATGAGCAGTTCTTC	CASSSGTSGASSYNEQFF
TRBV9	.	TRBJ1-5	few	TGTGCCAGCAGCGGGGACAGCAATCAGCCCCAGCATTTT	CASSGDSNQPQHF
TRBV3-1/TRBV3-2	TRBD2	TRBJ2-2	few	TGTGCCAGCAGCCAAGTGTCACTAGCGGGGAGGGGCGGGGAGCTGTTTTTT	CASSQVSLAGRGGELFF
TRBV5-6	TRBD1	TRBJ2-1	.	TGTGCCAGCAGACACAGGGGGACCCCCATAGAGCAGTTCTTC	CASRHRGTPIEQFF
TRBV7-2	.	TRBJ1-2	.	TGTGCCAGCAGCCAAACTAACTATGGCTACACCTTC	CASSQTNYGYTF
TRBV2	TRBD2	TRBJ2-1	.	TGTGCCAGCAGAGTAGGCCTTAGCGGGGGGGCCGCGAATGAGCAGTTCTTC	CASRVGLSGGAANEQFF
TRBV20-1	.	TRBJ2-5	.	TGCAGTGCTACTAACGTGACCCAGTACTTC	CSATNVTQYF
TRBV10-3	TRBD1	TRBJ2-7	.	TGTGCCATCAGAGTGGGACAGGGGGCCCTCGGGACCTACGAGCAGTACTTC	CAIRVGQGALGTYEQYF
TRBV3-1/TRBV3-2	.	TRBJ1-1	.	TGTGCCAGCAGCCAACCAGGGGCGGACACTGAAGCTTTCTTT	CASSQPGADTEAFF
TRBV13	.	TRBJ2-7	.	TGTGCCAGCAGCCCTCGGGCCGCCTACGAGCAGTACTTC	CASSPRAAYEQYF
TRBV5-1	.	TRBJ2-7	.	TGCGCCAGCAGCTTGATCAGCGAAATCTACGAGCAGTACTTC	CASSLISEIYEQYF
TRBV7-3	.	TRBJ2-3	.	TGTGCCAGCAGCTTAACGTTTGGGGGGGCCCCAGATACGCAGTATTTT	CASSLTFGGAPDTQYF
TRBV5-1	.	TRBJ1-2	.	TGCGCCAGCAGCCCGCAGGACATCCTGGGGGGCTACACCTTC	CASSPQDILGGYTF
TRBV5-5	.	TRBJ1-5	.	TGTGCCAGCAGCGCGTTGGGGGGGCAGCCCCAGCATTTT	CASSALGGQPQHF
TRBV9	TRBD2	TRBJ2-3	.	TGTGCCAGCAGCGTCTCGGGACTAGGCACAGATACGCAGTATTTT	CASSVSGLGTDTQYF
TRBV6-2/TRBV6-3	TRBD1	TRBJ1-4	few	TGTGCCAGCAGTACGGGACAGGCACTGTTTTTT	CASSTGQALFF
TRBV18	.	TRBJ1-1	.	TGTGCCAGCTCACCAACACCCATGGGGGAGACTGAAGCTTTCTTT	CASSPTPMGETEAFF
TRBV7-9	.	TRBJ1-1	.	TGTGCCAGCAGCTTATTTGGGCAAGACTCTGAAGCTTTCTTT	CASSLFGQDSEAFF
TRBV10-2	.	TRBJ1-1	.	TGCGCCAGCAGTGACCTGAACACTGAAGCTTTCTTT	CASSDLNTEAFF
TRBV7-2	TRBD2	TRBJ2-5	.	TGTGCCAGCAGCGCACTAGCGGGAGGGGTTGCGGAGACCCAGTACTTC	CASSALAGGVAETQYF
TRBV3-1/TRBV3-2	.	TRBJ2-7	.	TGTGCCAGCAGGGGTCCAGTCTCCTACGAGCAGTACTTC	CASRGPVSYEQYF
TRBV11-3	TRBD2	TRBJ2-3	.	TGTGCCAGCAGCTCTAGACTAGCGGGAGGGGCAGATACGCAGTATTTT	CASSSRLAGGADTQYF
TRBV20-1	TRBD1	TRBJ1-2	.	TGCAGTGCTAGTACAGGGGCCTATGGCTACACCTTC	CSASTGAYGYTF
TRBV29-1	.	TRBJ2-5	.	TGCAGCGTCGTACGGTGGACAAGCCTCGGAGAGACCCAGTACTTC	CSVVRWTSLGETQYF
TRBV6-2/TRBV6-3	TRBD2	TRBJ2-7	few	TGTGCCAGCAGTCGAGCGGGGGCCTCGAGCTACGAGCAGTACTTC	CASSRAGASSYEQYF
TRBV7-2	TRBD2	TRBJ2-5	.	TGTGCCAGCAGCTTAGGGCTAGCGGGAGGTCTTGAGACCCAGTACTTC	CASSLGLAGGLETQYF
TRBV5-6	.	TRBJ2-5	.	TGTGCCAGCAGCATACCCTCGGGAGAGACCCAGTACTTC	CASSIPSGETQYF
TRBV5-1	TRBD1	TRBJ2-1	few	TGCGCCAGCAGCTTGCTCCGGGACAGGGGGGATGAGCAGTTCTTC	CASSLLRDRGDEQFF
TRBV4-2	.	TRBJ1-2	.	TGTGCCAGCAGCTATCGTCCACCGGGGGCGGGTGGCTACACCTTC	CASSYRPPGAGGYTF
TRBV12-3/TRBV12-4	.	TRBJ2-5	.	TGTGCCAGCAGATGGACGGAAGAGACCCAGTACTTC	CASRWTEETQYF
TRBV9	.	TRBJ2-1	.	TGTGCCAGCAGCGTAGAGGGGGGAGTACTCCACAATGAGCAGTTCTTC	CASSVEGGVLHNEQFF
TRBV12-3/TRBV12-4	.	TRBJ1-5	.	TGTGCCAGTGGGTACTACCACAATTGGCCCCAGCATTTT	CASGYYHNWPQHF
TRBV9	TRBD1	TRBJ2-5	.	TGTGCCAGCAGCCCTCGGACAGGGTTAAATGAAGAGACCCAGTACTTC	CASSPRTGLNEETQYF
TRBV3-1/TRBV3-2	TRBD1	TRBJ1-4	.	TGTGCCAGCAGCCAAGATCCCACCGACAGGGGGCTTAATGAAAAACTGTTTTTT	CASSQDPTDRGLNEKLFF
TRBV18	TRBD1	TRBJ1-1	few	TGTGCCAGCTCCGGGCGGGACAGGGGCGGTGTGTTTAACACTGAAGCTTTCTTT	CASSGRDRGGVFNTEAFF
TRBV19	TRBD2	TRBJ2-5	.	TGTGCCAGTAGTCCGACGGGGGGGAAAGAGACCCAGTACTTC	CASSPTGGKETQYF
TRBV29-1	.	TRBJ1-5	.	TGCAGCGTTGCTTTGGGCCTGGATCAGCCCCAGCATTTT	CSVALGLDQPQHF
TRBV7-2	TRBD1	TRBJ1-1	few	TGTGCCAGCAGCTTGACAGGGGCTACTGAAGCTTTCTTT	CASSLTGATEAFF
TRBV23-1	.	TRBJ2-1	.	TGCGCCAGCAGTCAATCGGCGGACACCTATGAGCAGTTCTTC	CASSQSADTYEQFF
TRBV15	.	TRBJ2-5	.	TGTGCCACCAGCGTAGGACGGCCACGAGAGACCCAGTACTTC	CATSVGRPRETQYF
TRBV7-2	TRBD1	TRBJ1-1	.	TGTGCCAGCAGCCCGACAGGGGTAGACACTGAAGCTTTCTTT	CASSPTGVDTEAFF
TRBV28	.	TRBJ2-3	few	TGTGCCAGCAGTTTAGTGGAGGAAATCACAGATACGCAGTATTTT	CASSLVEEITDTQYF
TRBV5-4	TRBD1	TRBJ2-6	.	TGTGCCAGCACCCGGACAGGGAATTCTGGGGCCAACGTCCTGACTTTC	CASTRTGNSGANVLTF
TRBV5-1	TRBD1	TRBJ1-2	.	TGCGCCAGCAGCCGTAGGGGGCTCGCTAACTATGGCTACACCTTC	CASSRRGLANYGYTF
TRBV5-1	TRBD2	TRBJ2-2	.	TGCGCCAGCAGCTTGGACCTAGCGGGGGGCACCGGGGAGCTGTTTTTT	CASSLDLAGGTGELFF
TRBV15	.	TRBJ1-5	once	TGTGCCACCAGCAGAGATCTGAACACAGATAATCAGCCCCAGCATTTT	CATSRDLNTDNQPQHF
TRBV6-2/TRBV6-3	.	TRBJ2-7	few	TGTGCCAGCAGTCGCGTCTCCTACGAGCAGTACTTC	CASSRVSYEQYF
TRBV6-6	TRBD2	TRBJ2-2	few	TGTGCCAGCAGGCGAAACGGGGGGGGCTTAGGCGCCGGGGAGCTGTTTTTT	CASRRNGGGLGAGELFF
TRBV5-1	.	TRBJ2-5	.	TGCGCCAGCAGCTTGGTGTCCCAAGAGACCCAGTACTTC	CASSLVSQETQYF
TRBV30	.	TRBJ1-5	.	TGTGCCTGGACTTCCACCGACAGGACTCAGCCCCAGCATTTT	CAWTSTDRTQPQHF